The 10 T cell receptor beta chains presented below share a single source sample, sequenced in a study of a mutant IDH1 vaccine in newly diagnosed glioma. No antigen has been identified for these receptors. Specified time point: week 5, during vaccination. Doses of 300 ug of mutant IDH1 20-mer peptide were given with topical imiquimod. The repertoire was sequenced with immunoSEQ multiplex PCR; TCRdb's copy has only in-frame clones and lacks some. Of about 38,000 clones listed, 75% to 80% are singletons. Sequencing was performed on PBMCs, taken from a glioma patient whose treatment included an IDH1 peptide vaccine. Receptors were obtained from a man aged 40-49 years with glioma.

The CDR3 sequence: CASSRRGGGEDTQYF. The CDR3, as DNA: TGCGCCAGCAGCCGCCGGGGCGGGGGGGAGGATACGCAGTATTTT. The gene calls are TRBV4-1 and TRBJ2-3; 9 nucleotides line up with TRBD2. Germline V gene data show CDR1 as MGHRA and CDR2 as YSYEKL. V dropped 4 bases and J dropped 6; count of bases not matched to a gene: 8. The CDR3 consists of 15 residues.

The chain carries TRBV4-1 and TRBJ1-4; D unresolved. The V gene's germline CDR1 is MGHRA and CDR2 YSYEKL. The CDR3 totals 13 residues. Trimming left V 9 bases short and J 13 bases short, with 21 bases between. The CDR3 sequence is CASWSVKRLRLFF. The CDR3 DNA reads TGCGCCAGTTGGTCGGTTAAACGACTTCGACTGTTTTTT.

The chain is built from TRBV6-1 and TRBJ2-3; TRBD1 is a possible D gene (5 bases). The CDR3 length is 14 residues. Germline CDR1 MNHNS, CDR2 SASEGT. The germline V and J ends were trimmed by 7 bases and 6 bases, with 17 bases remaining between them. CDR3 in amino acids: CASTFQGFRDTQYF. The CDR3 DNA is TGTGCCAGCACCTTCCAGGGATTCAGGGATACGCAGTATTTT.

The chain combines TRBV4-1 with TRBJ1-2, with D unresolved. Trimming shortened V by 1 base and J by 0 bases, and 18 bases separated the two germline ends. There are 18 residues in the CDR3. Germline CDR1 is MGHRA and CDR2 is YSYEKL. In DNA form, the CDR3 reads TGCGCCAGCAGCCAAGGGCCCGGAGCCGCCCTCTCTAACTATGGCTACACCTTC. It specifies CASSQGPGAALSNYGYTF.

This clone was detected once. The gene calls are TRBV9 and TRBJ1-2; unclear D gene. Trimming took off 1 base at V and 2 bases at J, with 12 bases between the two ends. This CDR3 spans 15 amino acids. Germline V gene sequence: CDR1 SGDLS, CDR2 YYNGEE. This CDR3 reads CASSVRAEGNYGYTF. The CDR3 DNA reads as TGTGCCAGCAGCGTAAGGGCAGAAGGGAACTATGGCTACACCTTC.

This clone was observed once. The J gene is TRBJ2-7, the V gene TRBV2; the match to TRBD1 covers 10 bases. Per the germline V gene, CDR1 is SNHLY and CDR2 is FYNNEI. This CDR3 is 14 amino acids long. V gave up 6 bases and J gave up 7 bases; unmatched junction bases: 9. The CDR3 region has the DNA TGTGCCAGCAGCCCCCAGGGACAGGGGCGAGAGCAGTACTTC. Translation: CASSPQGQGREQYF.

The CDR3: CASSWGQGWTGELFF. The DNA of the CDR3 is TGTGCCAGCAGTTGGGGACAGGGTTGGACCGGGGAGCTGTTTTTT. The chain recombines TRBV6-6 with TRBJ2-2; 9 bases match TRBD1. V lost 4 bases, J lost 5 bases, and 5 bases stayed unmatched. The germline gives CDR1 MNHNY, CDR2 SVGAGI (reference sequence). This CDR3 is 15 amino acids long.

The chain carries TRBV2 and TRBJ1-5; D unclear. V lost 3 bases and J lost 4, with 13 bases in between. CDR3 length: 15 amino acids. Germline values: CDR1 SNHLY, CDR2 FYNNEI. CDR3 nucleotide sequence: TGTGCCAGCAGTGAGATCGGGGTGGCAAATCAGCCCCAGCATTTT. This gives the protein CASSEIGVANQPQHF.

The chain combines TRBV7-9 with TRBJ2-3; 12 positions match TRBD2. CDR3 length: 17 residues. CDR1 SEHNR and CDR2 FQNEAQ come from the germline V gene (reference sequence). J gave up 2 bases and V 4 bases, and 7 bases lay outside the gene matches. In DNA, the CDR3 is TGTGCCAGCAGCTCCCGACTAGCGGGGGACGTCACAGATACGCAGTATTTT. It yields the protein CASSSRLAGDVTDTQYF.

CDR3 protein: CASTATGGNYGYTF. DNA for the CDR3: TGCGCCAGCACCGCAACAGGGGGCAACTATGGCTACACCTTC. The chain uses TRBV5-1 and TRBJ1-2; 9 positions agree with TRBD1. The CDR3 is made up of 14 amino acids. J lost 2 bases, V lost 6 bases, and 5 bases had no gene match. Germline values: CDR1 SGHRS, CDR2 YFSETQ.